The clone carrying this T cell receptor (beta chain) showed up just a few times. This entry comes from a study of blood T cell repertoires in COVID-19. TCRdb keeps only in-frame clones here, not all; method: immunoSEQ multiplex PCR. The data show roughly 170,000 clones, with over 70% seen just once and about 5.3% held by the top ten. Trimming removed 4 bases from V and 3 bases from J, with 15 bases in between. CDR3 length: 15 residues. The germline CDR1 and CDR2 sequences are LGHDT and YNNKEL (reference sequence). The V and J genes are TRBV3-1 (or the pseudogene TRBV3-2) and TRBJ1-1; D is unclear. The TCR comes from a woman between 35 and 50 years old with acute COVID-19. Source material: PBMCs or T cells enriched from blood (not recorded which). CDR3: CASSPSDRRYTEAFF. Written as DNA, the CDR3 is TGTGCCAGCAGCCCCTCGGATAGGAGGTACACTGAAGCTTTCTTT.